This record covers a single TCR beta chain. The antigen it binds to is not known. Base qualities are not recorded, but no much larger clone differs from it by a single base. V is pruned by 6 bases and J by 3 bases, leaving 7 bases of the junction without a gene match. Based on the germline V gene (reference sequence), the CDR1 and CDR2 sequences are LNHDA and SQIVND. From the cysteine up to the phenylalanine, the CDR3 has a length of 14 residues. Only the CDR3 region is kept as DNA, spanning 42 bases read in frame from base 1. TCRbeta CDR3 regions were amplified from genomic DNA by means of the immunoSEQ Assay, a bias-controlled multiplex PCR. The study's own analysis went as follows. Within the assay, amplification of reference gene primers was used to estimate how many nucleated cells each sample contained. To quantify the absolute abundance of each unique TCRbeta CDR3 rearrangement, sequence reads were collapsed and filtered. For each sample, productive Simpson clonality was calculated as the square root of Simpson's diversity index across productive rearrangements. The immuneACCESS repertoire file appears here via TCRdb, limited to in-frame rearrangements. These files lack a portion of the clones; in checked studies, under half of the deficit traces to unresolved V genes, and the cause of the others is not known. The V and J calls and clone size were taken over from that table, and D and trimming were inferred from the DNA. The sample contains more than 200,000 clones, around nine tenths of them found a single time. Jointly, the top ten make up about 1.5% of the sample.

This sample is part of a study of blood T cell repertoires in COVID-19 (dated by TCRdb to 2019 to 2021). Regarding the complete study: The collaborator samples originated in the United States, Italy and Spain and spanned the acute and convalescent phases of COVID-19. The material from the prospective study consisted of cDNA or gDNA derived from T cells, B-cell-depleted T cells, or PBMCs. Deeply sampled blood TCRbeta repertoires from subjects exposed to, actively infected with, or recovered from COVID-19 were included in the dataset. The repertoires were released in a freely available public database intended as a resource for research on the immune response to SARS-CoV-2. Samples were obtained from the ongoing ImmuneRACE study (first 160 participants) and from approximately 1,200 subjects provided by 6 global collaborators. Sample metadata almost always included a de-identified subject ID, COVID-19 status, age in years and sex. Where available, HLA class I and class II types were taken from metadata supplied by the sample provider and were not determined by assay-based typing. Here is what the overall study found, with its caveats: Clinical and demographic metadata were provided uncurated, with the amount varying by source and participant.

In the prospective study, participants were roughly 18 to 95 years old, resided in around 25 geographic areas of the United States, and were enrolled through a virtual design. In the prospective study, participants were assigned to cohorts based on the clinical history participants reported in a screening survey and a study questionnaire. Recovered participants in ImmuneRACE Cohort 3 were defined as having two consecutive negative NP/OP PCR tests, clearance from a healthcare professional, or resolution of symptoms. In the prospective study, whole blood, serum and a nasopharyngeal or oropharyngeal swab were collected from each participant by mobile phlebotomists. Prospective study participants could optionally give additional blood draws and questionnaires over an approximately 2-month period. Prospective study blood samples were shipped either frozen or at room temperature before DNA extraction.

The sequence was collected from a woman between 50 and 59 years old who had recovered from COVID-19. The rearranged chain carries TRBV19 and TRBJ1-1, and 7 junction bases match TRBD1. Sequencing used PBMCs or T cells enriched from blood (not recorded which). The DNA is as follows: TGTGCCAGTAGCACAGGGGCGAGTGACACTGAAGCTTTCTTT. It translates as CASSTGASDTEAFF.